This T cell receptor (beta chain) derives from a study of technical replicates of blood from a few donors. The trim removed 4 bases at V and 4 bases at J, leaving 5 bases unmatched. The CDR3 loop spans 13 amino acids. The germline V gene has CDR1 SQVTM and CDR2 ANQGSEA. TCRdb's table, derived via immunoSEQ multiplex PCR, lists solely in-frame clones and lacks some. The sample lists approximately 73,000 clones, over 90% occurring once. The clonotype was recovered from a human donor in good health. The sample comprised T cells isolated from PBMCs. The chain combines TRBV29-1 with TRBJ2-7; 9 bases line up with TRBD1. This chain's CDR3 is CSVAGTGLYEQYF. Written as DNA, the CDR3 is TGCAGCGTTGCCGGGACAGGGTTATACGAGCAGTACTTC.